This TCR beta chain was retrieved from a study of early T cells in non-severe SARS-CoV-2 infection. About the research overall: Sequencing input comprised bulk RNA from unsorted whole blood; chain pairing was not available.

As part of library construction, unique molecular identifiers were attached to individual cDNA molecules. One entry per CDR3 protein results from TCRdb running MiXCR on the 5' RACE reads. The table includes about 37,000 distinct CDR3 sequences, about 8% detected once. V lost 6 bases, J lost 0 bases, and 6 bases stayed unmatched. This CDR3 contains 15 residues. Germline loops: CDR1 SGHAT, CDR2 FQNNGV. This chain links TRBV11-2 with TRBJ2-3; 7 bases line up with TRBD2. Sequenced material: whole blood, taken at baseline. The receptor was isolated from an adult who was a healthcare worker with PCR-confirmed SARS-CoV-2 infection or an uninfected control (not recorded which). The CDR3 region is CASSHPGLSTDTQYF. In nucleotides, the CDR3 is TGTGCCAGCAGTCATCCGGGACTAAGCACAGATACGCAGTATTTT.